This T cell receptor (beta chain) derives from a study of blood T cells in healthy people across ages. A second PCR of 7 to 11 cycles used a sample-barcoded 5' primer and a J-beta primer mix. From the 5' RACE reads, TCRdb called clonotypes with MiXCR, one entry per CDR3 protein. The table has 1.5 million to 2 million distinct CDR3 sequences, 35% to 50% seen once. The germline V gene has CDR1 DFQATT and CDR2 SNEGSKA (reference sequence). Deletions cut 4 bases from V and 0 bases from J, with 10 bases between. There are 13 residues in the CDR3. The source is a human donor in good health. The specimen was blood. The J gene is TRBJ2-7, the V gene TRBV20-1; D is unclear. The CDR3 loop is CSATDWSSYEQYF. In DNA, the CDR3 is TGCAGTGCTACTGACTGGAGCTCCTACGAGCAGTACTTC.